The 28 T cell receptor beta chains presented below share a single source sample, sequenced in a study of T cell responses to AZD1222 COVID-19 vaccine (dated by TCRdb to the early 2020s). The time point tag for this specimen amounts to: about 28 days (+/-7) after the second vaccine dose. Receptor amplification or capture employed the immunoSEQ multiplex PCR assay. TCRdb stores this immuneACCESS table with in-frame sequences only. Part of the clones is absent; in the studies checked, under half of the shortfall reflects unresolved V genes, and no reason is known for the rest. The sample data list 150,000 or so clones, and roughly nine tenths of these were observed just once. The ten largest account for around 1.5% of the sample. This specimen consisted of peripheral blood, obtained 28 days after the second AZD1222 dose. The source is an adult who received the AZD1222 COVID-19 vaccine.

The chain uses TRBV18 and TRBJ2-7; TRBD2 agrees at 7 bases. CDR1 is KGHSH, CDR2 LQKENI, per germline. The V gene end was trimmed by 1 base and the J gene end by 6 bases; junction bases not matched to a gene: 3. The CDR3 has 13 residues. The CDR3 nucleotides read TGTGCCAGCTCACCACAGGGGAGGGGCGAGCAGTACTTC. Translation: CASSPQGRGEQYF.

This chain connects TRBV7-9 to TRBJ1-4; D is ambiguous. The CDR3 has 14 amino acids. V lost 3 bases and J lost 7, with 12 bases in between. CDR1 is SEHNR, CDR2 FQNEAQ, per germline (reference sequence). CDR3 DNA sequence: TGTGCCAGCAGCTTCGGCTGGACGGGTGAAAAACTGTTTTTT. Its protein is CASSFGWTGEKLFF.

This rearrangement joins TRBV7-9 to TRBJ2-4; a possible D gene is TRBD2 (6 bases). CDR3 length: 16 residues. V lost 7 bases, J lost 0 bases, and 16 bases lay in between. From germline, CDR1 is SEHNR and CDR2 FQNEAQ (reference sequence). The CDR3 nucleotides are TGTGCCAGCAACCGCGGGCGGGGTGCAGCCAAAAACATTCAGTACTTC. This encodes CASNRGRGAAKNIQYF. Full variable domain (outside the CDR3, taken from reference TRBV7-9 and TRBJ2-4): DTGVSQNPRHKITKRGQNVTFRCDPISEHNRLYWYRQTLGQGPEFLTYFQNEAQLEKSRLLSDRFSAERPKGSFSTLEIQRTEQGDSAMYLCASNRGRGAAKNIQYFGAGTRLSVL.

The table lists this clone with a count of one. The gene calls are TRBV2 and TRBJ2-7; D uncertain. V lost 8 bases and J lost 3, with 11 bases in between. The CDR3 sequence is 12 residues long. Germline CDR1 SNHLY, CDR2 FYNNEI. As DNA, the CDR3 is TGTGCCAGCGGGCCACTACTCTACGAGCAGTACTTC. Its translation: CASGPLLYEQYF.

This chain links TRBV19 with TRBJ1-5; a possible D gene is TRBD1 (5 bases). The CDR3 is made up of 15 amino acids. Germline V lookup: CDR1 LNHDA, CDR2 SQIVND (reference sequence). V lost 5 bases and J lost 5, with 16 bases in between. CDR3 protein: CASSLLRGRDQPQHF. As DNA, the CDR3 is TGTGCCAGTAGTCTCCTGAGGGGCAGGGATCAGCCCCAGCATTTT.

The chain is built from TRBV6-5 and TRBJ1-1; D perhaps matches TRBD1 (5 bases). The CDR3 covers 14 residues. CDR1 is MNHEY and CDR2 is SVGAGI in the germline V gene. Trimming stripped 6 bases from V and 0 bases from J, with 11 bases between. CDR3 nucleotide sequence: TGTGCCAGCAGGGGGGTCCGATTGAACACTGAAGCTTTCTTT. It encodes CASRGVRLNTEAFF.

As DNA, the CDR3 is TGTGCCAGCAGCCCCGTGGGACTAGCGTTCTCCTACGAGCAGTACTTC. Its translation: CASSPVGLAFSYEQYF. The gene calls are TRBV7-2 and TRBJ2-7, with 10 nucleotides matching TRBD2. Germline-derived CDR1 and CDR2 are SGHTA and FQGNSA. J was trimmed by 0 bases and V by 5 bases; bases with no gene match: 7. This CDR3 is built from 16 residues.

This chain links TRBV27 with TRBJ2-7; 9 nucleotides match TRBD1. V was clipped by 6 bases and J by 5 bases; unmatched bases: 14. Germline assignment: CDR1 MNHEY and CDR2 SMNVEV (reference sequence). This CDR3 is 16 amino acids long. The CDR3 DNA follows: TGTGCCAGCAGGAATATTTACAGGGGGCGCAGACACGAGCAGTACTTC. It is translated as CASRNIYRGRRHEQYF.

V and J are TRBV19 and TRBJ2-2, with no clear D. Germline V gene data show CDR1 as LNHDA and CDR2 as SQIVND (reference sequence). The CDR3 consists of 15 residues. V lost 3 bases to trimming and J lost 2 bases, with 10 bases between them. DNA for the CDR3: TGTGCCAGTAGTATCCAACAGACAAACACCGGGGAGCTGTTTTTT. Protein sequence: CASSIQQTNTGELFF.

CDR3 DNA: TGTGCCAGCAGCCCGGGACCGGGAGAGACCCAGTACTTC. Translated, it gives CASSPGPGETQYF. V gene TRBV7-2 combines with J gene TRBJ2-5; D possibly matches TRBD1 or TRBD2 (5 bases each). CDR3 length: 13 amino acids. The V end was cut by 5 bases, the J end by 4 bases, with 11 bases between. Germline CDR1 SGHTA, CDR2 FQGNSA.

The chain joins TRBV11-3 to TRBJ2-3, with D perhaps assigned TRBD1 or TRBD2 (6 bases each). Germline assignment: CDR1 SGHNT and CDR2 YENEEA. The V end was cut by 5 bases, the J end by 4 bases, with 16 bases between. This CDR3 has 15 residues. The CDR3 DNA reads TGTGCCAGCAGCATTGGGGGGCACGGACCAGATACGCAGTATTTT. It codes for CASSIGGHGPDTQYF.

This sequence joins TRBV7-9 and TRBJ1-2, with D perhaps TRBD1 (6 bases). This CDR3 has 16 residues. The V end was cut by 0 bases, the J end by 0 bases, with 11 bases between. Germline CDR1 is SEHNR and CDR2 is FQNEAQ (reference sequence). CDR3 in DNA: TGTGCCAGCAGCTTAGCGCCGGGGGGCGCTAACTATGGCTACACCTTC. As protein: CASSLAPGGANYGYTF.

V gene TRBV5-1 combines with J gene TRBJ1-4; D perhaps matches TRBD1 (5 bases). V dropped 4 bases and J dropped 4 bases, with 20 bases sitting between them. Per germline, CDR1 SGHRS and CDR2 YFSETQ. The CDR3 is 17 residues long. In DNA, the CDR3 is TGCGCCAGCAGCCTCTCGGGGGAGGCCCGTTATAATGAAAAACTGTTTTTT. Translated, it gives CASSLSGEARYNEKLFF.

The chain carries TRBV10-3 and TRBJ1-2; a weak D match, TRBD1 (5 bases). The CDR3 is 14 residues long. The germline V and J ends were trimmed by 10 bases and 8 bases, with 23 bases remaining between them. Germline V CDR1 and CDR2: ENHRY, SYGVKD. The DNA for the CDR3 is TGTGCCACCCTGGGGCGGGAAGGGGTAGAAGGCTACACCTTC. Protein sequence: CATLGREGVEGYTF.

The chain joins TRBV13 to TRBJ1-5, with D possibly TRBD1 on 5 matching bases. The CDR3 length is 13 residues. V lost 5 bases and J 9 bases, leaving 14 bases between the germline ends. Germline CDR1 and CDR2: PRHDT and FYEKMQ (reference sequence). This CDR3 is CASSAGTAGPQHF. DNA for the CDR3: TGTGCCAGCAGCGCCGGGACCGCCGGGCCCCAGCATTTT.

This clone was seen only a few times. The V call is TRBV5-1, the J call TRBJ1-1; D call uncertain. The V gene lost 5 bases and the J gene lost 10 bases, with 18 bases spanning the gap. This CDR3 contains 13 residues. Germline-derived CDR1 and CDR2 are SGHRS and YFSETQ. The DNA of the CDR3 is TGCGCCAGCAGGGACCAGCGGGAGGTTGGAGCTTTCTTT. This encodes CASRDQREVGAFF.

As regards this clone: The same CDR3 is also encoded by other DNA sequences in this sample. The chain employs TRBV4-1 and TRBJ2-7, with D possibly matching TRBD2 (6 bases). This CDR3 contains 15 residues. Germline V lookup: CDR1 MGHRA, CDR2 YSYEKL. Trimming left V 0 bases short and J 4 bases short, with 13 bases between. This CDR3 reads CASSQERGGPYEQYF. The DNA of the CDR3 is TGCGCCAGCAGCCAAGAACGAGGAGGGCCGTACGAGCAGTACTTC.

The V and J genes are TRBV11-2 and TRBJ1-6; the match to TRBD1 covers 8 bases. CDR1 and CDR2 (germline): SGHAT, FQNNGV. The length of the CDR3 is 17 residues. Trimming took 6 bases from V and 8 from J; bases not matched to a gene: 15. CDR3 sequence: CASRLKKVGQADSPLHF. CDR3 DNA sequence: TGTGCCAGCAGATTAAAGAAGGTGGGACAGGCGGATTCACCCCTCCACTTT.

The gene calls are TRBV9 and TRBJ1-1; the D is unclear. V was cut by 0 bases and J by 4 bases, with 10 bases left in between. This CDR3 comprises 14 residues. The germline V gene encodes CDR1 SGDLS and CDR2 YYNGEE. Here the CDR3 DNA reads TGTGCCAGCAGCGTAGGTGGGGAAAGCACTGAAGCTTTCTTT. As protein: CASSVGGESTEAFF. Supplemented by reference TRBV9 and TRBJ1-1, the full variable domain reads DSGVTQTPKHLITATGQRVTLRCSPRSGDLSVYWYQQSLDQGLQFLIQYYNGEERAKGNILERFSAQQFPDLHSELNLSSLELGDSALYFCASSVGGESTEAFFGQGTRLTVV.

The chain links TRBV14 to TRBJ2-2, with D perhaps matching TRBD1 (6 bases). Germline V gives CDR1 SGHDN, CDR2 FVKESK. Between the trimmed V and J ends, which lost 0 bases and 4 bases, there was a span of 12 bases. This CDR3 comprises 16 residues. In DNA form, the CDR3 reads TGTGCCAGCAGCCAAGATTTCGCAGGGGCCACCGGGGAGCTGTTTTTT. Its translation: CASSQDFAGATGELFF.

The CDR3: CASRLGTSGNTIYF. The DNA of the CDR3 is TGTGCCAGCAGGCTAGGGACCTCTGGAAACACCATATATTTT. The chain combines TRBV7-2 with TRBJ1-3; weak D call: TRBD1 (5 bases). Trimming took 6 bases from V and 0 from J, leaving 9 bases between them. Germline CDR1 reads SGHTA; CDR2 reads FQGNSA. This CDR3 contains 14 residues. The full variable domain, in which reference TRBV7-2 and TRBJ1-3 provide the parts outside the CDR3, is GAGVSQSPSNKVTEKGKDVELRCDPISGHTALYWYRQSLGQGLEFLIYFQGNSAPDKSGLPSDRFSAERTGGSVSTLTIQRTQQEDSAVYLCASRLGTSGNTIYFGEGSWLTVV.

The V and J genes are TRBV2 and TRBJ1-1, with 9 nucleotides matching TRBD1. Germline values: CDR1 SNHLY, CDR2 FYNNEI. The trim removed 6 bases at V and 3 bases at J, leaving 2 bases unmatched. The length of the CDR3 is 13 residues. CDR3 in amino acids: CASRRTGDTEAFF. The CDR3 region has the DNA TGTGCCAGCAGACGGACAGGGGACACTGAAGCTTTCTTT.

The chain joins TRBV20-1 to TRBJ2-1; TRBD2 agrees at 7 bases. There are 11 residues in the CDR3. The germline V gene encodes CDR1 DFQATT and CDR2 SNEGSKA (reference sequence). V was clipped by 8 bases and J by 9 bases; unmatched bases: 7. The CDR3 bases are TGCAGTCTAGCGGCACCTAGTGAGCAGTTCTTC. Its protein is CSLAAPSEQFF.

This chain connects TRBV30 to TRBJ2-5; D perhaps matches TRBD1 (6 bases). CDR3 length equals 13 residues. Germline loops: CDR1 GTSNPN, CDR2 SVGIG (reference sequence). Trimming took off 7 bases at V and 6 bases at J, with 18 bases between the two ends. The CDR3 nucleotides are TGTGCCTCCCTCCCGCGCCAGGGGAAGACCCAGTACTTC. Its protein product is CASLPRQGKTQYF.

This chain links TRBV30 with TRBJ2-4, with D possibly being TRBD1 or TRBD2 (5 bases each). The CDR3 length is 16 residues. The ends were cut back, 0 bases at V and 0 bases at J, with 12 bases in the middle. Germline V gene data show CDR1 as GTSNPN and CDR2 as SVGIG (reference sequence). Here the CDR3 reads CAWSVGTLLAKNIQYF. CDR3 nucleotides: TGTGCCTGGAGTGTAGGGACCCTTTTAGCCAAAAACATTCAGTACTTC.

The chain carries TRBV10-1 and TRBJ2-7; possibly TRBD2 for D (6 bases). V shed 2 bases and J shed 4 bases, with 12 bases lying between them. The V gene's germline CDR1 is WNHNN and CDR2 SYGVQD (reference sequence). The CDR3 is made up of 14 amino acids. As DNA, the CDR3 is TGCGCCAGCAGTGAGAAAACGGGAGTGTACGAGCAGTACTTC. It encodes CASSEKTGVYEQYF.

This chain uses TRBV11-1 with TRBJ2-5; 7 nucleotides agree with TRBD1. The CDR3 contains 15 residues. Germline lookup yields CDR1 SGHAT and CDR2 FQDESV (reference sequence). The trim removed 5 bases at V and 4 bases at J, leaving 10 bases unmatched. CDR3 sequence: CASSERQGRRETQYF. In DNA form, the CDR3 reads TGTGCCAGCAGCGAACGACAGGGTCGACGAGAGACCCAGTACTTC.

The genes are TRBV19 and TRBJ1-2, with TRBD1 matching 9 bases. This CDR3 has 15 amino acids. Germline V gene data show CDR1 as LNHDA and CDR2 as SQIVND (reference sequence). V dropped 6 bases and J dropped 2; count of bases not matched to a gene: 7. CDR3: CASRKGQGSNYGYTF. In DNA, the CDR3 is TGTGCCAGTAGAAAGGGACAGGGTTCCAACTATGGCTACACCTTC.